The source of this T cell receptor (beta chain) is a study of healthy donors' naive CD4 and CD8 T cells. Study-wide points: Negatively charged CDR3s marked CD8+ lineage; positively charged CDR3s marked CD4+ lineage. About 13% of CD4/CD8 propensity variance appeared explained by V, J and CDR3 charge.

Naive CD4+ cells were sorted as CD4+CD8-CD45RO-CD45RA+; naive CD8+ as CD8+CD4-CD45RA+CD27bright. As concerns this clonotype: Its matching antigen is unknown.

CDR3 length: 14 residues. With 6 bases clipped from V and 2 bases from J, the junction kept 6 bases outside the gene matches. Germline V gene lookup returns CDR1 LNHDA and CDR2 SQIVND (reference sequence). A linear amplification protocol produced the TCR libraries from 500 ng of total RNA. Study processing details: From 4 to 6 healthy donors, fewer than 85,000 rearranged TCR alpha transcripts were sequenced. TCRdb re-called the reads with MiXCR, one entry per CDR3 protein. V and J calls and clone size were set by TCRdb, not the authors. The data show about 200,000 distinct CDR3 sequences, with about 74% seen just once and about 2.4% held by the top ten.

The sequence was collected from a pool of human donors in good health; the sample pools cells from several healthy donors. Material: naive CD4+ and CD8+ T cells sorted from blood, pooled from several donors. The chain carries TRBV19 and TRBJ1-1, with TRBD1 identical over 7 bases. The CDR3 region has the DNA TGTGCCAGTAGGAAGACAGGGAGTAACACTGAAGCTTTCTTT. Its protein is CASRKTGSNTEAFF.